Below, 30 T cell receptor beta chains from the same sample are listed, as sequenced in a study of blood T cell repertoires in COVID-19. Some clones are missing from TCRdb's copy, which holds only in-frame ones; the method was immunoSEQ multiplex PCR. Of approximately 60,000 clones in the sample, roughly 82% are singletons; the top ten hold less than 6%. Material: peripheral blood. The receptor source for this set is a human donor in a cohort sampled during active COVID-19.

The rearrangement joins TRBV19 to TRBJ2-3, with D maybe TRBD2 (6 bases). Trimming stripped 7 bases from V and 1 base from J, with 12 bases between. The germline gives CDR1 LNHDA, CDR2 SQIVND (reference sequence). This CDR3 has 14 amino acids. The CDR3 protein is CASKRGGGTDTQYF. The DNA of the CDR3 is TGTGCCAGTAAGAGAGGCGGGGGCACAGATACGCAGTATTTT.

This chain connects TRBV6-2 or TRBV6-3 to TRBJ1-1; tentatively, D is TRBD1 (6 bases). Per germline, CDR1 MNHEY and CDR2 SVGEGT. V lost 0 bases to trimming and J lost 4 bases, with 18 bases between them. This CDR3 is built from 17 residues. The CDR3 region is CASSYSSGQGHPTEAFF. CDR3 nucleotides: TGTGCCAGCAGTTACTCGAGTGGGCAGGGGCATCCCACTGAAGCTTTCTTT.

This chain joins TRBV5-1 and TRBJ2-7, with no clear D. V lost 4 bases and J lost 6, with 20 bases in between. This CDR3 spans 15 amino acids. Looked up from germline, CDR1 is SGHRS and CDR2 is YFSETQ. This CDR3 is CASSVVLQSFSEQYF. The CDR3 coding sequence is TGCGCCAGCAGCGTCGTGTTACAGTCTTTTTCCGAGCAGTACTTC.

CDR3 loop: CASSPVITGELFF. The CDR3 nucleotides read TGCGCCAGCAGTCCGGTCATCACCGGGGAGCTGTTTTTT. The gene calls are TRBV10-1 and TRBJ2-2; D not resolved. The CDR3 runs 13 residues. Between the trimmed V and J ends, which lost 5 bases and 4 bases, there was a span of 8 bases. Germline CDR1 reads WNHNN; CDR2 reads SYGVQD (reference sequence).

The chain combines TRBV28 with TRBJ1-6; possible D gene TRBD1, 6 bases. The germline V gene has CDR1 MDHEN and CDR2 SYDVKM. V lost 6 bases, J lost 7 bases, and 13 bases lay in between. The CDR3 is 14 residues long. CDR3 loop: CASREQGPNSPLHF. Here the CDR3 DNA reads TGTGCCAGCAGGGAACAGGGTCCCAATTCACCCCTCCACTTT.

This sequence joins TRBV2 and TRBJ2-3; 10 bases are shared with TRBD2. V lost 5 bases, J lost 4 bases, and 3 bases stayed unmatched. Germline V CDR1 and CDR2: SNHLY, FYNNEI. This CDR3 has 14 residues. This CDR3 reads CASSSGGASDTQYF. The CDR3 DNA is TGTGCCAGCAGTAGCGGGGGGGCCTCAGATACGCAGTATTTT.

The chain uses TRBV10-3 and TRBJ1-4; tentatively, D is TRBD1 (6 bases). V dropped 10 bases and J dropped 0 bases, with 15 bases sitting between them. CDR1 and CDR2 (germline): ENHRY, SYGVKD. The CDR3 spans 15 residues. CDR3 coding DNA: TGTGCCACCCGACAGGAGCTCACAACTAATGAAAAACTGTTTTTT. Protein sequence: CATRQELTTNEKLFF.

The CDR3 reads CATTRDRRWETQYF. CDR3 nucleotides: TGTGCCACCACCCGGGACAGGCGGTGGGAGACCCAGTACTTC. The V call is TRBV24-1, the J call TRBJ2-5; 8 bases map to TRBD1. CDR3 length: 14 residues. The ends lost 8 bases at V and 5 bases at J; junction bases unmatched: 9. Germline V lookup: CDR1 KGHDR, CDR2 SFDVKD.

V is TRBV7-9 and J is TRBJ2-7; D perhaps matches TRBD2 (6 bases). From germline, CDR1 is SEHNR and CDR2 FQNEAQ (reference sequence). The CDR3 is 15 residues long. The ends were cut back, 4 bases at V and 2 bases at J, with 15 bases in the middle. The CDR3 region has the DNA TGTGCCAGCAGCTCCGCCGGGGGATTTCCCTACGAGCAGTACTTC. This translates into CASSSAGGFPYEQYF.

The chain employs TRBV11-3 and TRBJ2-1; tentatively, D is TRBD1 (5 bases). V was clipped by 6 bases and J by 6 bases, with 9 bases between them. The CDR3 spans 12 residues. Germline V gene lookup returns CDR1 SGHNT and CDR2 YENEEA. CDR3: CASSRGSNEQFF. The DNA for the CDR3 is TGTGCCAGCAGTAGGGGCTCCAATGAGCAGTTCTTC.

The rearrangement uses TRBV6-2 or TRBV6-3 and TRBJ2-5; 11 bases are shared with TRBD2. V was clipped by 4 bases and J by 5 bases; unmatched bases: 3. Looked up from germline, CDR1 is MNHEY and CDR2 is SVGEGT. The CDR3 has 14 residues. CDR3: CASSLAGGSETQYF. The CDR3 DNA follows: TGTGCCAGCAGTTTAGCGGGGGGGAGTGAGACCCAGTACTTC.

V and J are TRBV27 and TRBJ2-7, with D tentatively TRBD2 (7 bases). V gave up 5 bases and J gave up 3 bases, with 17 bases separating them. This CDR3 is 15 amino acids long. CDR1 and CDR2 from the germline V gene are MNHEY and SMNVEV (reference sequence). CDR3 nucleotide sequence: TGTGCCAGCAGTCCGGGGAGGGGGGACCTCTACGAGCAGTACTTC. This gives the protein CASSPGRGDLYEQYF.

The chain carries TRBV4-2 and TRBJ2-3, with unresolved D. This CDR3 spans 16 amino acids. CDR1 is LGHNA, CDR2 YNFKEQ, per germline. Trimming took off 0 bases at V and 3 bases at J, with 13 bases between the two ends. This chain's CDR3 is CASSQESPPRTDTQYF. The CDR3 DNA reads TGTGCCAGCAGCCAAGAATCACCACCCAGAACAGATACGCAGTATTTT.

The CDR3 coding sequence is TGTGCCAGCAGTGCACAAGCTCTGCGGACAGGGAGAAGCAATCAGCCCCAGCATTTT. Protein product: CASSAQALRTGRSNQPQHF. This chain connects TRBV28 to TRBJ1-5; 8 bases line up with TRBD1. J gave up 1 base and V 5 bases, and 16 bases lay outside the gene matches. The germline V gene encodes CDR1 MDHEN and CDR2 SYDVKM. CDR3 length: 19 amino acids.

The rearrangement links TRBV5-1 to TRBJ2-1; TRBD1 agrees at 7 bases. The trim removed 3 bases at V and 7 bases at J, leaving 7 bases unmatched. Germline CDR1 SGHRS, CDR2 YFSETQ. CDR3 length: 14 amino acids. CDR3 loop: CASSSPVRGNEQFF. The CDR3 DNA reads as TGCGCCAGCAGCTCCCCCGTCAGGGGGAATGAGCAGTTCTTC.

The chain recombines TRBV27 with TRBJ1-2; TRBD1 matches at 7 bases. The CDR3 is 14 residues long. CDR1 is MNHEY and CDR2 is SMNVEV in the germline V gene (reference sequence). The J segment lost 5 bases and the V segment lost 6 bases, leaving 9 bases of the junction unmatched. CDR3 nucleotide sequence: TGTGCCAGCAGACTAGGGACAGACCGGTATGGCTACACCTTC. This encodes CASRLGTDRYGYTF.

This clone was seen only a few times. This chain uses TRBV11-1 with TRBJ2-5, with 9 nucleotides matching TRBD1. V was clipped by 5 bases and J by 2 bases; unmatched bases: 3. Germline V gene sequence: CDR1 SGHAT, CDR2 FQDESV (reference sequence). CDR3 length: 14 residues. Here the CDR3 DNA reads TGTGCCAGCAGCGGACAGGGGCCTCAAGAGACCCAGTACTTC. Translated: CASSGQGPQETQYF. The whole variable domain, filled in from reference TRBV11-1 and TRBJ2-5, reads EAEVAQSPRYKITEKSQAVAFWCDPISGHATLYWYRQILGQGPELLVQFQDESVVDDSQLPKDRFSAERLKGVDSTLKIQPAELGDSAMYLCASSGQGPQETQYFGPGTRLLVL.

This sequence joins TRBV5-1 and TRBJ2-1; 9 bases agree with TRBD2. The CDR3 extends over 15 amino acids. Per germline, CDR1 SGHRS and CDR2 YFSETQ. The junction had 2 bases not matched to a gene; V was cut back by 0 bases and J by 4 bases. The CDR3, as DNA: TGCGCCAGCAGCTTGGACACTAGCGGGTACAATGAGCAGTTCTTC. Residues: CASSLDTSGYNEQFF.

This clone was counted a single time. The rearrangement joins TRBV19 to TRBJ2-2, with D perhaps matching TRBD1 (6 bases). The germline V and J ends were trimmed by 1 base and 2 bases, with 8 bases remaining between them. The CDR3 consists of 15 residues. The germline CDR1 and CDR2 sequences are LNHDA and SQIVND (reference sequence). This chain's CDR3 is CASSIVDRNTGELFF. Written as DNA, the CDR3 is TGTGCCAGTAGTATAGTGGACAGAAACACCGGGGAGCTGTTTTTT.

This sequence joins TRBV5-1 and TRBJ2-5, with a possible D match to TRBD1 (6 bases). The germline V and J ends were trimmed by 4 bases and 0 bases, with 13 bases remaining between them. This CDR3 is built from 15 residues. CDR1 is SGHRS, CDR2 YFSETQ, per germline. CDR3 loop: CASSAGTQYQETQYF. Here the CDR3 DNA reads TGCGCCAGCAGCGCCGGGACACAGTACCAAGAGACCCAGTACTTC.

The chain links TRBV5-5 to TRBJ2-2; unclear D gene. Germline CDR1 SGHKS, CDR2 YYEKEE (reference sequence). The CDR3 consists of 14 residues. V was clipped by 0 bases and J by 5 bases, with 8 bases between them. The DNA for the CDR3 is TGTGCCAGCAGCTTGGAACGGTGGACCGGGGAGCTGTTTTTT. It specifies CASSLERWTGELFF. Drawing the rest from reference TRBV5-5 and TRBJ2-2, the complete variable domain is DAGVTQSPTHLIKTRGQQVTLRCSPISGHKSVSWYQQVLGQGPQFIFQYYEKEERGRGNFPDRFSARQFPNYSSELNVNALLLGDSALYLCASSLERWTGELFFGEGSRLTVL.

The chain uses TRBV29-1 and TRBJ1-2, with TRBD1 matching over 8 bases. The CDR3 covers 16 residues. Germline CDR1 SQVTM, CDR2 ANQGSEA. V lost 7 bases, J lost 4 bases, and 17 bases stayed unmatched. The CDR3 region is CSAYGLTGGYSYGYTF. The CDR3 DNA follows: TGCAGCGCCTATGGCCTTACAGGGGGTTATAGCTATGGCTACACCTTC.

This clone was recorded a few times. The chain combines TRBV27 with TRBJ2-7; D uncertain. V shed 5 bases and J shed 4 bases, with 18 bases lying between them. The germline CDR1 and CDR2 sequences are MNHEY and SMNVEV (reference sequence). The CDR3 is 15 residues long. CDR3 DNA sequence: TGTGCCAGCAGTCCCTCCCCAGCGACGGGTTACGAGCAGTACTTC. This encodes CASSPSPATGYEQYF.

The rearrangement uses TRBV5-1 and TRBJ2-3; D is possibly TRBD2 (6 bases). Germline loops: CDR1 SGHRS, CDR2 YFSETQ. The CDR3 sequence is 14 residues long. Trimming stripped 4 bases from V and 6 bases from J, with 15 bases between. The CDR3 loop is CASSLGTQPDTQYF. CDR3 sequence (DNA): TGCGCCAGCAGCCTCGGGACTCAACCTGATACGCAGTATTTT.

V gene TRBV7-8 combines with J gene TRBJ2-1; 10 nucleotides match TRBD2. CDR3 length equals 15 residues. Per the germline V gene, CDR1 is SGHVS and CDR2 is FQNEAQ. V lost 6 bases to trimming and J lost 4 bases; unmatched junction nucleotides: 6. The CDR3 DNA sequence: TGTGCCAGCAGTCCAAGCGGGGGGGCTTACAATGAGCAGTTCTTC. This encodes CASSPSGGAYNEQFF. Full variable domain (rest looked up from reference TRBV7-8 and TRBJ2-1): GAGVSQSPRYKVAKRGQDVALRCDPISGHVSLFWYQQALGQGPEFLTYFQNEAQLDKSGLPSDRFFAERPEGSVSTLKIQRTQQEDSAVYLCASSPSGGAYNEQFFGPGTRLTVL.

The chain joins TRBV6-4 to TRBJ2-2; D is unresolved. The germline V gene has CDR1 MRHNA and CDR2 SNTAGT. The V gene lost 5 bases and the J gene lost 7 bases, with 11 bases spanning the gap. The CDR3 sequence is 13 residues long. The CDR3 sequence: CASSPGLVGELFF. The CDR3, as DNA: TGTGCCAGCAGTCCCGGTCTCGTCGGGGAGCTGTTTTTT.

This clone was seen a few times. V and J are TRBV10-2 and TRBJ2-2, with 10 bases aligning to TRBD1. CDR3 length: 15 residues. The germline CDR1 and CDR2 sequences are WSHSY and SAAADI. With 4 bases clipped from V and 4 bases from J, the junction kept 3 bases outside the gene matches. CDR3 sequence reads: CASSGTGGGTGELFF. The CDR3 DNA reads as TGCGCCAGCAGTGGGACAGGGGGAGGCACCGGGGAGCTGTTTTTT.

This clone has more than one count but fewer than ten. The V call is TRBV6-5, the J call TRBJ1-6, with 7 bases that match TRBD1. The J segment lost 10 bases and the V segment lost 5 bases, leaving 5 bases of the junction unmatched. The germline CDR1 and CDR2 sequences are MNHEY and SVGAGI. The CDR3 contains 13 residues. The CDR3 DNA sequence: TGTGCCAGCAGTCCCCGACAGGGATCACCCCTCCACTTT. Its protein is CASSPRQGSPLHF.

For the CDR3, the DNA is TGTGCCAGCAGTTACTTAGGACAGGGGAACACTGAAGCTTTCTTT. Protein product: CASSYLGQGNTEAFF. The chain has TRBV6-6 and TRBJ1-1; 8 bases fit TRBD1. V gave up 1 base and J gave up 1 base; unmatched junction bases: 2. The CDR3 length is 15 residues. Germline lookup yields CDR1 MNHNY and CDR2 SVGAGI (reference sequence).

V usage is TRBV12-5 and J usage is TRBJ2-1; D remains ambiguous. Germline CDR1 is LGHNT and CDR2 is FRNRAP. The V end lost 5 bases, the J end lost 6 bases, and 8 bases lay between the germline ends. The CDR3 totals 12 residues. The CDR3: CASGPSSNEQFF. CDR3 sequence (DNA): TGTGCTAGTGGTCCCTCTAGCAATGAGCAGTTCTTC. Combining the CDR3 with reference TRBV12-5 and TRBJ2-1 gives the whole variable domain DARVTQTPRHKVTEMGQEVTMRCQPILGHNTVFWYRQTMMQGLELLAYFRNRAPLDDSGMPKDRFSAEMPDATLATLKIQPSEPRDSAVYFCASGPSSNEQFFGPGTRLTVL.